The 28 T cell receptor beta chains listed next were all sequenced from one sample in a study of T cells in Graves' hyperthyroidism and ophthalmopathy. Amplification targeted TCR beta CDR3 regions from RNA transcripts. TCR CDR3 underwent first-round RT-PCR with the HTBI primer set. TCRdb re-analysed the multiplex PCR reads in MiXCR, keeping a single row per CDR3 protein. The repertoire holds a few hundred thousand distinct CDR3 sequences, with over 15% as singletons. Material for sequencing was blood. The receptors originated from a woman in her fifties or sixties with Graves' ophthalmopathy.

This clonotype showed up many times. The chain uses TRBV7-2 and TRBJ2-7, with 12 bases aligning to TRBD1. Per the germline V gene, CDR1 is SGHTA and CDR2 is FQGNSA. V lost 5 bases to trimming and J lost 6 bases; unmatched junction nucleotides: 8. CDR3 length equals 15 residues. CDR3 coding DNA: TGTGCCAGCAGCGTCCCGGGACAGGGGGCCCTCGAGCAGTACTTC. Encoded protein: CASSVPGQGALEQYF. The full variable domain, completed using reference TRBV7-2 and TRBJ2-7, is GAGVSQSPSNKVTEKGKDVELRCDPISGHTALYWYRQSLGQGLEFLIYFQGNSAPDKSGLPSDRFSAERTGGSVSTLTIQRTQQEDSAVYLCASSVPGQGALEQYFGPGTRLTVT.

A few counts support this clonotype. This chain connects TRBV6-1 to TRBJ1-1; TRBD1 matches 10 bases. The CDR3 length is 15 residues. Germline V gene sequence: CDR1 MNHNS, CDR2 SASEGT. Trimming removed 4 bases from V and 6 bases from J; junction bases left unmatched: 8. The CDR3 nucleotides are TGTGCCAGCAGTGGCCAGGGACAGGGGTACTCTGAAGCTTTCTTT. It specifies CASSGQGQGYSEAFF.

The sample holds many counts of this clonotype. The chain has TRBV11-2 and TRBJ1-1; D gene ambiguous. The CDR3 has 13 amino acids. Germline CDR1 is SGHAT and CDR2 is FQNNGV. Trimming removed 1 base from V and 5 bases from J, with 8 bases in between. The CDR3: CASSLAEVTEAFF. In DNA, the CDR3 is TGTGCCAGCAGCTTAGCTGAGGTAACTGAAGCTTTCTTT.

The V and J genes are TRBV7-9 and TRBJ1-3; D is uncertain. The germline V and J ends were trimmed by 5 bases and 4 bases, with 15 bases remaining between them. CDR1 SEHNR and CDR2 FQNEAQ come from the germline V gene (reference sequence). The CDR3 runs to 15 residues. CDR3 nucleotide sequence: TGTGCCAGCAGCGTTAAAAACAGCGGAGGAAACACCATATATTTT. This gives the protein CASSVKNSGGNTIYF.

This clonotype was observed at least ten times. This chain connects TRBV28 to TRBJ1-2, with 8 bases that match TRBD1. The CDR3 runs 14 residues. The trim removed 6 bases at V and 3 bases at J, leaving 6 bases unmatched. CDR1 MDHEN and CDR2 SYDVKM come from the germline V gene. CDR3 sequence: CASSGTGGYYGYTF. In nucleotides, the CDR3 is TGTGCCAGCAGCGGGACAGGCGGGTACTATGGCTACACCTTC.

This clonotype was observed many times. This sequence joins TRBV7-2 and TRBJ2-7; D gene unclear. The V gene's germline CDR1 is SGHTA and CDR2 FQGNSA. Trimming removed 5 bases at V and 2 bases at J, with 13 bases between. This CDR3 is 14 amino acids long. CDR3 in amino acids: CASSPAAAAYEQYF. For the CDR3, the DNA is TGTGCCAGCAGCCCCGCGGCAGCAGCCTACGAGCAGTACTTC.

This clonotype was observed many times. The chain couples TRBV7-8 to TRBJ2-7; 14 bases align to TRBD2. V trimming: 6 bases; J trimming: 0 bases; junction bases outside the gene matches: 7. Germline V gene lookup returns CDR1 SGHVS and CDR2 FQNEAQ. The CDR3 length is 17 residues. DNA of the CDR3: TGTGCCAGCAGAACCCCGGGACTAGCGGGAGACTCCTACGAGCAGTACTTC. As protein: CASRTPGLAGDSYEQYF.

This clonotype was seen repeatedly, ten times or more. The V call is TRBV5-1, the J call TRBJ1-1; 7 bases fit TRBD1. V lost 5 bases, J lost 2 bases, and 6 bases stayed unmatched. CDR1 and CDR2 from the germline V gene are SGHRS and YFSETQ. The CDR3 is 14 amino acids. The CDR3 region has the DNA TGCGCCAGCAGTTGGCAGGGGGTTAACACTGAAGCTTTCTTT. Residues: CASSWQGVNTEAFF.

This clonotype has at least ten counts. The J gene is TRBJ2-2, the V gene TRBV30; 10 nucleotides agree with TRBD2. Germline V gives CDR1 GTSNPN, CDR2 SVGIG (reference sequence). With 1 base clipped from V and 7 bases from J, the junction kept 6 bases outside the gene matches. CDR3 length: 15 residues. The CDR3, as DNA: TGTGCCTGGAGTGCTTTGGGACTAGCGATCGGGGAGCTGTTTTTT. Translation: CAWSALGLAIGELFF.

This clonotype occurred many times. The chain links TRBV7-2 to TRBJ2-2; no clear D gene. CDR3 length: 13 residues. The germline V and J ends were trimmed by 3 bases and 6 bases, with 8 bases remaining between them. Germline V gives CDR1 SGHTA, CDR2 FQGNSA. CDR3 in DNA: TGTGCCAGCAGCTTCACAGAGGCCGGGGAGCTGTTTTTT. Translating it yields CASSFTEAGELFF.

The rearrangement joins TRBV6-1 to TRBJ1-2; a possible D gene is TRBD1 (5 bases). V lost 6 bases and J lost 8, with 28 bases in between. Germline assignment: CDR1 MNHNS and CDR2 SASEGT. CDR3 length: 17 residues. The CDR3 bases are TGTGCCAGCAGGCCGGGACGGTGGGCTTTATTGGTCGGCGGCTACACCTTC. Protein sequence: CASRPGRWALLVGGYTF.

The chain has TRBV7-2 and TRBJ2-5; D perhaps matches TRBD2 (5 bases). The CDR3 has 13 amino acids. Trimming took off 6 bases at V and 1 base at J, with 9 bases between the two ends. Germline loops: CDR1 SGHTA, CDR2 FQGNSA. The CDR3 DNA sequence: TGTGCCAGCAGGGGCGGGCCCCAAGAGACCCAGTACTTC. Protein product: CASRGGPQETQYF.

Ten or more counts support this clonotype. The chain employs TRBV12-5 and TRBJ1-1; 7 bases line up with TRBD1. Per germline, CDR1 LGHNT and CDR2 FRNRAP. V trimming: 5 bases; J trimming: 3 bases; junction bases outside the gene matches: 6. The CDR3 has 14 amino acids. The CDR3 loop is CASGPGQAYTEAFF. The CDR3 DNA is TGTGCTAGTGGTCCCGGACAGGCTTACACTGAAGCTTTCTTT.

This clonotype has just one count. V gene TRBV20-1 combines with J gene TRBJ1-4, with D perhaps TRBD1 (6 bases). Trimming took off 6 bases at V and 1 base at J, with 15 bases between the two ends. In germline, CDR1 is DFQATT, CDR2 SNEGSKA (reference sequence). This CDR3 is built from 15 residues. The CDR3: CSAPTPQGTNEKLFF. The CDR3 coding sequence is TGCAGTGCCCCTACGCCACAGGGAACTAATGAAAAACTGTTTTTT.

This clonotype has ten or more counts. CDR3 region: CASSYQRLAGGTDTQYF. In nucleotides, the CDR3 is TGTGCCAGCAGTTACCAACGACTAGCGGGGGGGACAGATACGCAGTATTTT. The genes are TRBV6-5 and TRBJ2-3; TRBD2 agrees at 14 bases. The germline CDR1 and CDR2 sequences are MNHEY and SVGAGI. V lost 2 bases, J lost 3 bases, and 4 bases stayed unmatched. The CDR3 totals 17 residues.

This chain connects TRBV2 to TRBJ2-2, with D perhaps TRBD1 (5 bases). Germline V gene data show CDR1 as SNHLY and CDR2 as FYNNEI. Trimming pared 7 bases from V and 5 bases from J, leaving 11 bases between. The CDR3 contains 13 residues. This CDR3 is CASTREWTGELFF. DNA of the CDR3: TGTGCCAGCACCAGGGAATGGACCGGGGAGCTGTTTTTT. The full variable domain, completed using reference TRBV2 and TRBJ2-2, is EPEVTQTPSHQVTQMGQEVILRCVPISNHLYFYWYRQILGQKVEFLVSFYNNEISEKSEIFDDQFSVERPDGSNFTLKIRSTKLEDSAMYFCASTREWTGELFFGEGSRLTVL.

The J gene is TRBJ2-5, the V gene TRBV5-8; 12 bases agree with TRBD2. The junction had 10 bases not matched to a gene; V was cut back by 3 bases and J by 1 base. This CDR3 comprises 18 residues. Germline assignment: CDR1 SGHTS and CDR2 YDEGEE. CDR3 region: CASSSAVILAGGQETQYF. CDR3 nucleotides: TGTGCCAGCAGCTCGGCCGTGATACTAGCGGGGGGCCAAGAGACCCAGTACTTC. Full variable domain (remainder filled in from reference TRBV5-8 and TRBJ2-5): EAGVTQSPTHLIKTRGQQATLRCSPISGHTSVYWYQQALGLGLQFLLWYDEGEERNRGNFPPRFSGRQFPNYSSELNVNALELEDSALYLCASSSAVILAGGQETQYFGPGTRLLVL.

In its sample, this clonotype was seen many times. This chain joins TRBV7-2 and TRBJ2-7; 13 positions agree with TRBD2. Germline lookup yields CDR1 SGHTA and CDR2 FQGNSA. After removal of 3 bases from V and 4 bases from J, the junction contained 3 bases not matched to a gene. The CDR3 loop spans 15 amino acids. The CDR3 protein is CASSFMTSGGYEQYF. The DNA of the CDR3 is TGTGCCAGCAGCTTCATGACTAGCGGGGGGTACGAGCAGTACTTC.

This clonotype was seen a handful of times. The chain employs TRBV5-5 and TRBJ1-1; the match to TRBD1 covers 7 bases. The CDR3 runs to 16 residues. V lost 0 bases and J lost 8; bases outside the gene matches: 13. The germline gives CDR1 SGHKS, CDR2 YYEKEE (reference sequence). The CDR3 spells CASSLAVQGTRQEAFF. The DNA for the CDR3 is TGTGCCAGCAGCTTGGCCGTACAGGGGACCCGGCAGGAAGCTTTCTTT. The complete variable domain, with remaining parts taken from reference TRBV5-5 and TRBJ1-1, reads DAGVTQSPTHLIKTRGQQVTLRCSPISGHKSVSWYQQVLGQGPQFIFQYYEKEERGRGNFPDRFSARQFPNYSSELNVNALLLGDSALYLCASSLAVQGTRQEAFFGQGTRLTVV.

This clonotype was found a few times. This chain connects TRBV19 to TRBJ2-1, with TRBD2 matching over 7 bases. Germline V gives CDR1 LNHDA, CDR2 SQIVND (reference sequence). The CDR3 sequence is 12 residues long. V was pared by 6 bases and J by 8 bases, with 4 bases of the junction left unmatched. The chain's CDR3 is CASRDRGDEQFF. The CDR3 bases are TGTGCCAGTAGAGACCGGGGGGATGAGCAGTTCTTC.

The chain uses TRBV5-1 and TRBJ2-5; D remains unclear. CDR3 length: 14 amino acids. Germline CDR1 reads SGHRS; CDR2 reads YFSETQ. V dropped 4 bases and J dropped 0 bases, with 10 bases sitting between them. CDR3 sequence (DNA): TGCGCCAGCAGCAAAGACACAAACCAAGAGACCCAGTACTTC. Translating gives CASSKDTNQETQYF.

The gene calls are TRBV14 and TRBJ2-7, with 12 bases that match TRBD2. CDR1 and CDR2 from the germline V gene are SGHDN and FVKESK. Trimming removed 5 bases from V and 1 base from J; junction bases left unmatched: 3. The length of the CDR3 is 15 residues. This CDR3 is CASSFGTSGSYEQYF. The CDR3 DNA is TGTGCCAGCAGCTTCGGGACTAGCGGGTCCTACGAGCAGTACTTC.

In this sample, this clonotype turned up many times. The chain joins TRBV5-8 to TRBJ1-1; 7 nucleotides agree with TRBD1. The length of the CDR3 is 14 residues. Losses at the gene ends were 2 bases for V and 1 base for J; bases not matched to a gene: 2. Germline V gives CDR1 SGHTS, CDR2 YDEGEE. The CDR3 reads CASSLRGPNTEAFF. The CDR3 nucleotides read TGTGCCAGCAGCTTAAGGGGGCCGAACACTGAAGCTTTCTTT.

The genes are TRBV29-1 and TRBJ2-5; 12 bases map to TRBD2. The CDR3 extends over 14 amino acids. Germline-derived CDR1 and CDR2 are SQVTM and ANQGSEA. With V trimmed by 3 bases and J by 6 bases, 5 bases remained unmatched. CDR3 amino acids: CSVDRLAGVKTQYF. The CDR3 nucleotides are TGCAGCGTTGATCGACTAGCGGGAGTCAAGACCCAGTACTTC.

This clonotype has a count of ten or more. The J gene is TRBJ2-5, the V gene TRBV5-1, with 8 positions matching TRBD1. The CDR3 loop spans 16 amino acids. The trim removed 3 bases at V and 3 bases at J, leaving 10 bases unmatched. Germline lookup yields CDR1 SGHRS and CDR2 YFSETQ. The CDR3 bases are TGCGCCAGCAGCTGGAAGAACAGGACAGGGAAAGAGACCCAGTACTTC. Translating gives CASSWKNRTGKETQYF.

This clonotype was detected a few times. This chain links TRBV5-1 with TRBJ2-2, with 10 bases that match TRBD2. This CDR3 is built from 17 residues. Germline V CDR1 and CDR2: SGHRS, YFSETQ. V gave up 5 bases and J gave up 0 bases; unmatched junction bases: 7. CDR3 sequence reads: CASRVASGRANTGELFF. In DNA form, the CDR3 reads TGCGCCAGCAGAGTTGCCAGCGGGAGGGCGAACACCGGGGAGCTGTTTTTT.

This clonotype occurred many times. The chain employs TRBV3-1 and TRBJ1-1, with a weak D call TRBD1 (5 bases). Trimming took off 4 bases at V and 4 bases at J, with 10 bases between the two ends. The CDR3 spans 13 residues. Germline V gene data show CDR1 as LGHDT and CDR2 as YNNKEL (reference sequence). In nucleotides, the CDR3 is TGTGCCAGCAGCCCGACAGTATCCACTGAAGCTTTCTTT. This translates into CASSPTVSTEAFF.

This clonotype has a count of ten or more. The J gene is TRBJ2-5, the V gene TRBV5-1; D could derive from TRBD1 or TRBD2 (5 bases each). V lost 4 bases, J lost 5 bases, and 15 bases lay in between. The V gene's germline CDR1 is SGHRS and CDR2 YFSETQ. The CDR3 runs 14 residues. As DNA, the CDR3 is TGCGCCAGCAGCCCTGGGACCTTGGAGGAGACCCAGTACTTC. As protein: CASSPGTLEETQYF.